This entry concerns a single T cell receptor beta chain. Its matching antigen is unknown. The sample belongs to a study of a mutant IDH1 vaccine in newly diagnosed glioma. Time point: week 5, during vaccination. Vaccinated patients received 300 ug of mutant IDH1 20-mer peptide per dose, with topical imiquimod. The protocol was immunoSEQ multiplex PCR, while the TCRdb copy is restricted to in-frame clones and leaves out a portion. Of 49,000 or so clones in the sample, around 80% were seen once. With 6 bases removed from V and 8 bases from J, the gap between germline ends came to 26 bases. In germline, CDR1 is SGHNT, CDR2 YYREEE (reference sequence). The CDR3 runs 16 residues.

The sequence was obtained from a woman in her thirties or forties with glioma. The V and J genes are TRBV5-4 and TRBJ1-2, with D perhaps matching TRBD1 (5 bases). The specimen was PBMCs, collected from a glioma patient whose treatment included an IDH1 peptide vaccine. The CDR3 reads CASTFDRRGGGEGYTF. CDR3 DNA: TGTGCCAGCACCTTTGATCGGAGGGGAGGAGGAGAAGGCTACACCTTC.